This T cell receptor beta chain was found in a study of OX40 agonist ivuxolimab in advanced cancers. Looking at the study overall: The mean age was roughly 60 years, ranging from 23 to 79, with approximately 85% of participants male. Prior anti-PD-1, anti-PD-L1 or anti-CTLA-4 therapy did not bar entry, and around 39% had some. Broader study findings: Clonal expansion from baseline to week 6 occurred in both CD4+ and CD8+ T cells.

Remarks on this clone: Antigen unknown.

Method: immunoSEQ multiplex PCR; TCRdb's copy keeps in-frame clones and lacks some. The sample contains fewer than 85,000 clones, 90% of which appear only once. The CDR3 has 13 residues. Trimming took off 0 bases at V and 5 bases at J, with 7 bases between the two ends. Germline V lookup: CDR1 SSHAT, CDR2 FNYEAQ (reference sequence). Sequenced material: CD4+ or CD8+ T cells sorted from blood, taken in a trial of the OX40 agonist ivuxolimab. The chain recombines TRBV7-7 with TRBJ1-1; no definite D call. This TCR was sampled from an adult with an advanced solid tumor such as melanoma, head and neck, liver or kidney cancer. The CDR3, as DNA: TGTGCCAGCAGCTTAGCGTTCCAGACTGAAGCTTTCTTT. Amino acids: CASSLAFQTEAFF.